These 18 T cell receptor beta chains originate from one sample sequenced in a study of blood T cell repertoires in COVID-19. Sequenced by immunoSEQ multiplex PCR; TCRdb stores in-frame clones only, minus some. The sample consists of some 70,000 clones, around 90% of them appearing once. Sequenced input: peripheral blood. The source is a man over 45 with acute or convalescent COVID-19.

J is TRBJ1-2 and V is TRBV19; D call uncertain. The V end lost 5 bases, the J end lost 6 bases, and 13 bases lay between the germline ends. The CDR3 loop spans 13 amino acids. The germline CDR1 and CDR2 sequences are LNHDA and SQIVND (reference sequence). CDR3 residues: CASSPLREHGYTF. In DNA, the CDR3 is TGTGCCAGTAGTCCTTTGAGGGAGCATGGCTACACCTTC.

The gene calls are TRBV5-6 and TRBJ1-2; 8 bases agree with TRBD1. The CDR3 is 16 residues long. V lost 0 bases, J lost 2 bases, and 6 bases stayed unmatched. Germline values: CDR1 SGHDT, CDR2 YYEEEE. CDR3 sequence reads: CASSLGSRDRNYGYTF. CDR3 coding DNA: TGTGCCAGCAGCTTGGGATCCCGGGACAGGAACTATGGCTACACCTTC.

The chain has TRBV27 and TRBJ1-5; D not resolved. V dropped 6 bases and J dropped 2 bases, with 11 bases sitting between them. The CDR3 is 14 amino acids. Germline V gene data show CDR1 as MNHEY and CDR2 as SMNVEV (reference sequence). The CDR3 DNA reads as TGTGCCAGCAGCACGGGAGGAGGCAATCAGCCCCAGCATTTT. Protein: CASSTGGGNQPQHF.

This chain uses TRBV10-3 with TRBJ2-7, with 11 bases fitting TRBD2. V lost 8 bases and J lost 6; bases outside the gene matches: 15. The CDR3 runs to 16 residues. Looked up from germline, CDR1 is ENHRY and CDR2 is SYGVKD. DNA of the CDR3: TGTGCCATCGGAACTAGCGGGAGTTTAGCCCCCCGCGAGCAGTACTTC. Translating gives CAIGTSGSLAPREQYF.

This clone showed up just once. The chain joins TRBV6-4 to TRBJ2-1; unclear D gene. The V and J ends lost 2 bases and 9 bases respectively, with 17 bases between them. This CDR3 has 15 amino acids. The V gene's germline CDR1 is MRHNA and CDR2 SNTAGT. DNA for the CDR3: TGTGCCAGCAGTGACCCTAGTACCTCAACGGTTGAGCAGTTCTTC. This codes for CASSDPSTSTVEQFF.

The chain carries TRBV5-1 and TRBJ2-4; 7 bases match TRBD2. Germline V lookup: CDR1 SGHRS, CDR2 YFSETQ. The CDR3 spans 19 residues. V trimming: 0 bases; J trimming: 4 bases; junction bases outside the gene matches: 16. Here the CDR3 DNA reads TGCGCCAGCAGCTTGGTTGGGGCTAGCGGCTCCCTAGGGAAAAACATTCAGTACTTC. Translation: CASSLVGASGSLGKNIQYF.

The gene calls are TRBV9 and TRBJ2-7; 10 nucleotides agree with TRBD1. The germline V gene encodes CDR1 SGDLS and CDR2 YYNGEE. The CDR3 length is 15 residues. V shed 0 bases and J 5 bases; nucleotides not matched to a gene: 5. In DNA, the CDR3 is TGTGCCAGCAGCGTAGCGGGACAGGGGAGAAACGAGCAGTACTTC. Translated, it gives CASSVAGQGRNEQYF.

The chain combines TRBV29-1 with TRBJ2-3, with TRBD2 matching over 9 bases. The CDR3 spans 13 residues. Looked up from germline, CDR1 is SQVTM and CDR2 is ANQGSEA. Trimming removed 5 bases from V and 3 bases from J; junction bases left unmatched: 3. CDR3 DNA: TGCAGCGTTCCAGCGGGGGGAACAGATACGCAGTATTTT. This codes for CSVPAGGTDTQYF.

This clone appeared a few times. The chain has TRBV5-1 and TRBJ1-2; D gene uncertain. The CDR3 is made up of 14 amino acids. The ends were cut back, 1 base at V and 0 bases at J, with 7 bases in the middle. The germline CDR1 and CDR2 sequences are SGHRS and YFSETQ. The chain's CDR3 is CASSLSSANYGYTF. CDR3 DNA: TGCGCCAGCAGCTTGAGTTCAGCTAACTATGGCTACACCTTC.

The V call is TRBV12-3 or TRBV12-4, the J call TRBJ1-1, with 9 bases lining up with TRBD1. The junction had 5 bases not matched to a gene; V was cut back by 6 bases and J by 6 bases. The CDR3 length is 13 residues. The CDR3 here is CASSETGGSEAFF. DNA of the CDR3: TGTGCCAGCAGCGAGACAGGGGGGTCTGAAGCTTTCTTT.

This chain joins TRBV7-2 and TRBJ2-5; 8 bases agree with TRBD1. This CDR3 spans 14 amino acids. With 3 bases clipped from V and 5 bases from J, the junction kept 5 bases outside the gene matches. Germline V lookup: CDR1 SGHTA, CDR2 FQGNSA. The CDR3 bases are TGTGCCAGCAGCTTTGGCAGGGGGCGGGAGACCCAGTACTTC. Protein product: CASSFGRGRETQYF.

V and J are TRBV6-1 and TRBJ1-5, with a possible D match to TRBD1 (6 bases). The V gene lost 2 bases and the J gene lost 5 bases, with 22 bases spanning the gap. The CDR3 runs 18 residues. CDR1 and CDR2 from the germline V gene are MNHNS and SASEGT. The CDR3 DNA reads as TGTGCCAGCAGTGAATTTCGGGCAGGGGCTTACGCCCATCAGCCCCAGCATTTT. This gives the protein CASSEFRAGAYAHQPQHF.

The chain employs TRBV7-2 and TRBJ1-1, with a weak D call TRBD1 (5 bases). CDR3 length equals 14 residues. The germline V gene has CDR1 SGHTA and CDR2 FQGNSA. Trimming stripped 3 bases from V and 3 bases from J, with 11 bases between. CDR3 in DNA: TGTGCCAGCAGCTTTAGACGGGGGGACACTGAAGCTTTCTTT. Its protein product is CASSFRRGDTEAFF.

The chain has TRBV5-1 and TRBJ2-1, with 11 bases identical to TRBD2. In germline, CDR1 is SGHRS, CDR2 YFSETQ. The V and J ends lost 0 bases and 14 bases, in that order; junction bases with no gene match: 10. CDR3 size: 15 residues. CDR3 protein: CASSLDTSGSSNKFF. DNA of the CDR3: TGCGCCAGCAGCTTGGATACTAGCGGGAGCTCCAACAAGTTCTTC.

The chain links TRBV30 to TRBJ2-7, with D possibly TRBD1 on 5 matching bases. Germline V gene lookup returns CDR1 GTSNPN and CDR2 SVGIG (reference sequence). CDR3 length: 14 amino acids. V dropped 2 bases and J dropped 3 bases, with 14 bases sitting between them. Here the CDR3 DNA reads TGTGCCTGGAGTAAGGGGCTGAAGGTCTACGAGCAGTACTTC. Translation gives CAWSKGLKVYEQYF.

V gene TRBV6-6 combines with J gene TRBJ1-2, with 9 bases identical to TRBD1. The CDR3 loop spans 13 amino acids. With V trimmed by 2 bases and J by 8 bases, 3 bases remained unmatched. Germline V gives CDR1 MNHNY, CDR2 SVGAGI (reference sequence). CDR3 amino acids: CASSYGTGRGYTF. CDR3 DNA: TGTGCCAGCAGTTACGGGACAGGGCGCGGCTACACCTTC.

The chain couples TRBV28 to TRBJ2-5; D might be TRBD1 (5 bases). The germline gives CDR1 MDHEN, CDR2 SYDVKM. Trimming cost V 3 bases and J 2 bases, with 10 bases left between them. The CDR3 contains 14 residues. CDR3 region: CASSLPGRQETQYF. The CDR3 coding sequence is TGTGCCAGCAGTTTGCCAGGGCGGCAAGAGACCCAGTACTTC.

The chain combines TRBV29-1 with TRBJ1-5; maybe TRBD1 (6 bases). With 5 bases removed from V and 5 bases from J, the gap between germline ends came to 13 bases. This CDR3 is built from 13 residues. Germline assignment: CDR1 SQVTM and CDR2 ANQGSEA. CDR3 protein: CSVSTGRDQPQHF. In DNA, the CDR3 is TGCAGCGTTTCGACAGGCCGGGATCAGCCCCAGCATTTT.